Here is one T cell receptor (beta chain) with its context. It has no known antigen specificity. No much larger clonotype is one base removed from it; base qualities were not supplied. TCR beta CDR3 regions were amplified from RNA transcripts. For the first round of RT-PCR on the TCR CDR3, the HTBI primer set was used together with the Qiagen OneStep RT-PCR kit. The libraries were constructed in a second round of multiplex PCR and then size-selected and purified. Sequencing of the libraries was done on an Illumina HiSeq2000 using paired-end 100 bp reads. The authors processed their data as follows. SOAPnuke was used to process the raw data, throwing out any read that contained adapters or uncalled bases, had a mean Phred below 15, or lacked an exact constant-primer or identifier match. COPE v1.2.5 was used to merge the high-quality paired reads, and each unique nucleotide sequence was defined as a clonotype. MiTCR v1.1 was used to align clonotypes to the IMGT TRBV, TRBD and TRBJ reference segments. Only V-J combinations with frequency above 0.0001, covering approximately 99% of repertoires, were analysed. The TCS score was defined as the ratio of F50 (clonal expansion) to E x V (chaos), calculated using BLOSUM62-based TCRdist between CDR3 peptides within each V-J. Welch's t-statistics and random forest reduced 500 to 650 V-J features to about 12, which were used in a naive Bayes classifier (R e1071). TCRdb reprocessing: public reads trimmed at Q25 with fastp, clones called with MiXCR, in-frame beta chains kept. Rows are combined by CDR3 protein, so each entry shows the most common genes and DNA. These V and J calls originate from TCRdb's pipeline instead of the authors' own analysis. For this sample there are about 290,000 distinct CDR3 sequences; about 14% appear just once. Almost 8% of the sample goes to the ten largest clones.

The source of the sample is a study of T cells in Graves' hyperthyroidism and ophthalmopathy (dated by TCRdb to between 2018 and 2021). For the wider study: Peripheral blood was collected at initial diagnosis, before any treatment. A discovery cohort of about a hundred patients, about 40 with Graves' ophthalmopathy and fewer than 65 with stable Graves' hyperthyroidism, was used to find distinguishing TCR V-J signatures. Prospective prediction of ophthalmopathy was tested in an independent validation cohort consisting of about 20 hyperthyroidism patients and about 17 patients who later progressed to ophthalmopathy. For training and testing, the 100 or so patients in the discovery cohort were randomly divided in a 7:3 ratio. The study also compared thyroid tissue and blood T-cell repertoires from a handful of Graves' hyperthyroidism patients. Once sampling was done, hyperthyroidism patients were given methimazole at a starting dose of 30 mg daily, whereas ophthalmopathy patients were given high-dose intravenous methylprednisolone. According to the paper, TCR Vbeta CDR3 sequencing was carried out on some 140 peripheral blood samples, which came from around 43 ophthalmopathy, approximately 72 hyperthyroidism and 17 progressor patients. Broader findings and caveats from the paper: In validation, the model predicted progression to ophthalmopathy with over 60% sensitivity and 72% to 85% specificity, a median of approximately 6.5 months before onset. No statistical method was used to fix the sample size in advance, and group allocation was not hidden from the investigators. Blood samples also contained most of the expanded thyroid clonotypes (frequency above 0.001), which suggests that blood repertoires may reflect thyroid immune responses. Ophthalmopathy was separated from stable hyperthyroidism by a 13 V-J signature model, with about 88% sensitivity and roughly 81% specificity obtained in cross-validation and 80%/75% obtained in testing.

CDR1 and CDR2, looked up from the germline V gene, are SGHDN and FVKESK. The junction carries 6 bases between V and J, which are trimmed by 3 bases and 1 base respectively. From its cysteine to its phenylalanine, the CDR3 spans 13 amino acids. CDR3 DNA only is kept here, 39 bases in frame from base 1. The hyperthyroidism patients were between 18 and 65 years old and newly diagnosed, with a disease duration of less than 2 months. The study excluded patients with uncontrolled infections, other autoimmune diseases, pregnancy or lactation. Clinical symptoms, serum thyroxine and TRAb, thyroid ultrasound, and orbital computed tomography formed the basis for the diagnoses. Blood from progressor patients was collected at the time of first diagnosis with hyperthyroidism, before any ophthalmopathy symptoms had appeared. PBMCs were isolated from approximately 10 ml of fresh peripheral blood by Ficoll-Paque density gradient centrifugation. Progressor patients were initially diagnosed with Graves' hyperthyroidism and developed ophthalmopathy during follow-up. Trizol reagent was used to extract total RNA, and RNA quality was then checked on an Agilent 2100 Bioanalyzer.

The receptor chain draws on TRBV14 and TRBJ1-1; a tentative D match to TRBD1 spans 6 bases. The sequencing sample was made of blood. The clonotype was recovered from a woman in her twenties or thirties with Graves' hyperthyroidism that later progressed to Graves' ophthalmopathy. Read as DNA, the sequence is TGTGCCAGCAGCCACAGGGGGAACACTGAAGCTTTCTTT. Its protein reads: CASSHRGNTEAFF.